The sequence of this TCR beta chain was determined in a study of blood T cell repertoires in COVID-19. Background on the study: Both acute and convalescent COVID-19 samples were obtained from the United States, Italy and Spain. Sample material is recorded as cDNA or gDNA derived from T cells, B-cell-depleted T cells, or PBMCs.

Authors' processing steps: The authors estimated nucleated cell counts from reference gene primer amplification. The table came from immunoSEQ multiplex PCR; TCRdb's copy has only in-frame clones and leaves some out. The V and J calls and clone size were taken over from that table, and D and trimming were inferred from the DNA. This sample has under 300,000 clones, with around 81% found just once. The germline V and J ends were trimmed by 6 bases and 9 bases, with 9 bases remaining between them. CDR1 and CDR2 from the germline V gene are SNHLY and FYNNEI. The CDR3 is made up of 11 amino acids. This rearrangement joins TRBV2 to TRBJ2-1; D unclear. The sample comprised peripheral blood. This TCR was sampled from a man aged 25-40 years who had recovered from COVID-19. The CDR3 nucleotides read TGTGCCAGCAGCTATATAAGTGAGCAGTTCTTC. Protein sequence: CASSYISEQFF.